The entry below describes one T cell receptor beta chain. The sample originates from a study of T cell repertoires in cytomegalovirus infection. A single record per CDR3 protein comes from TCRdb applying MiXCR to the reads. This repertoire shows around 280,000 distinct CDR3 sequences, roughly an eighth found once; its top ten account for roughly 9.7%. The TCR comes from a human donor in good health (CMV status not recorded). Some clones in this sample may be carry-over from other donors' samples. What was sequenced was PBMCs.

CDR3 bases: TGTGCCAGTAGTATACAGGGGAACAATGAGCAGTTCTTC. Its protein is CASSIQGNNEQFF. This chain uses TRBV19 with TRBJ2-1, with D possibly being TRBD1 (6 bases). The CDR3 is 13 residues long. CDR1 is LNHDA and CDR2 is SQIVND in the germline V gene (reference sequence). With 2 bases removed from V and 5 bases from J, the gap between germline ends came to 7 bases.